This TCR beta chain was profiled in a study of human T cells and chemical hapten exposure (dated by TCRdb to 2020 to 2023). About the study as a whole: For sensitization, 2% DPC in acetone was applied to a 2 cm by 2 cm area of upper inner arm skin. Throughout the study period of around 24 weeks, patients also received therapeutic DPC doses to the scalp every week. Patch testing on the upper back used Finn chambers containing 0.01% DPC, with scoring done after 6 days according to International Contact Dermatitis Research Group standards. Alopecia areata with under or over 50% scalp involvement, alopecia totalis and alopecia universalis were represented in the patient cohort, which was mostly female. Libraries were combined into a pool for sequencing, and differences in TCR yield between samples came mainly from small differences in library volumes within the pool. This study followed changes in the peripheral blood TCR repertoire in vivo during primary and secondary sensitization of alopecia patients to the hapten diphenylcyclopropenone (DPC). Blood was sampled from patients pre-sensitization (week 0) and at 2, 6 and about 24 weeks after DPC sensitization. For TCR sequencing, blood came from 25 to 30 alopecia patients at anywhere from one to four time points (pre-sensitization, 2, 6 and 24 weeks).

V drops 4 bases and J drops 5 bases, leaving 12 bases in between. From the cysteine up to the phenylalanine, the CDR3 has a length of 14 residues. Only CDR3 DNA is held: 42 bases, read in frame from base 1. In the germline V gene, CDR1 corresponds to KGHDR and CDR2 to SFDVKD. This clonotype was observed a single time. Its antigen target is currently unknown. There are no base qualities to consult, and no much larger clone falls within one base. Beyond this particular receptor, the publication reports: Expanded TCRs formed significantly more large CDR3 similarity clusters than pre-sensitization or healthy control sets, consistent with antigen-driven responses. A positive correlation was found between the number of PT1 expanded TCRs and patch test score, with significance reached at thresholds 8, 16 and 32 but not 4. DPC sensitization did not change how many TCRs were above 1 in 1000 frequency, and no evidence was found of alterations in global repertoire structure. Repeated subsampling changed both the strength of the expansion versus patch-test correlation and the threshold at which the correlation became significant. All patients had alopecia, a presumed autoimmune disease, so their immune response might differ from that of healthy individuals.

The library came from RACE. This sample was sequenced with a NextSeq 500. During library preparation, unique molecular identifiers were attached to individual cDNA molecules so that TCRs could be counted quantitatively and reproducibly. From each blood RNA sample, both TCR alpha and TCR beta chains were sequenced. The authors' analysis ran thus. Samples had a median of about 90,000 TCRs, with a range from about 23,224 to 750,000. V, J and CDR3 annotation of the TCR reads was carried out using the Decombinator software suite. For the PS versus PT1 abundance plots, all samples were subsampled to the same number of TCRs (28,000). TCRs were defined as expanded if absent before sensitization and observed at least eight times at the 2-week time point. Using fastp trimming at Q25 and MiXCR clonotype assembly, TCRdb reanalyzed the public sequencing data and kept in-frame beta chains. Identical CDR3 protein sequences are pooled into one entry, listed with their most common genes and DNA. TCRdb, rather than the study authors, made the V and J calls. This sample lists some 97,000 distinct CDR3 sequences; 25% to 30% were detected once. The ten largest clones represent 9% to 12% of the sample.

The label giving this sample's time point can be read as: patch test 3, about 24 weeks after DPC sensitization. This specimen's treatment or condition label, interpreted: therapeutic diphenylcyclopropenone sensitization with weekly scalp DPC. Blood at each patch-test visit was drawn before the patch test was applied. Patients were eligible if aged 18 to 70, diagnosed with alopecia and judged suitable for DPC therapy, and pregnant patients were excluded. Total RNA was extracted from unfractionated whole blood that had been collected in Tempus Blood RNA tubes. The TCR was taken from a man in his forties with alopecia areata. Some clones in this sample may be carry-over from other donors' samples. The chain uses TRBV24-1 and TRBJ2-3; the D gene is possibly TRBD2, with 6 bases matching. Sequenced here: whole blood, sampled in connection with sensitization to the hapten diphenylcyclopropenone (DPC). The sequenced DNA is TGTGCCACCAGTGAATCGGGAGTAAAAGATACGCAGTATTTT. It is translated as CATSESGVKDTQYF.